Listed here are 30 T cell receptor beta chains from one sample, sequenced in a study of blood T cell repertoires in COVID-19 (dated by TCRdb to about 2020). Library preparation employed the immunoSEQ multiplex PCR assay. Drawn from immuneACCESS, this table holds only the in-frame rearrangements with V and J called that TCRdb kept. Clones are partly lost; checked studies trace under half to an unresolved V gene and leave the rest unexplained. Across this sample there are about 280,000 clones, with 75% to 90% seen only once. The ten largest clonotypes hold approximately 2.2% of the sample. Sequencing was carried out using peripheral blood. Receptor source: a woman aged 30 to 39 who had recovered from COVID-19.

The chain links TRBV6-5 to TRBJ2-7; tentatively, D is TRBD1 (5 bases). Between the trimmed V and J ends, which lost 6 bases and 5 bases, there was a span of 8 bases. This CDR3 is 11 amino acids long. Germline assignment: CDR1 MNHEY and CDR2 SVGAGI. CDR3 in DNA: TGTGCCAGCAGGACAGAGAACGAGCAGTACTTC. It is translated as CASRTENEQYF.

The genes are TRBV4-2 and TRBJ2-7, with TRBD2 as a possible D gene (5 bases). This CDR3 has 15 residues. V dropped 0 bases and J dropped 2 bases, with 11 bases sitting between them. Germline V gene data show CDR1 as LGHNA and CDR2 as YNFKEQ. The DNA for the CDR3 is TGTGCCAGCAGCCAAGATTTGGGAGCGCCCTACGAGCAGTACTTC. Translated: CASSQDLGAPYEQYF.

This chain uses TRBV7-2 with TRBJ2-5, with D possibly being TRBD2 (6 bases). V shed 0 bases and J shed 2 bases, with 10 bases lying between them. The CDR3 is 15 residues long. Germline V gives CDR1 SGHTA, CDR2 FQGNSA. In nucleotides, the CDR3 is TGTGCCAGCAGCTTAGCGAGAGGACTACAAGAGACCCAGTACTTC. The encoded protein is CASSLARGLQETQYF.

The rearrangement links TRBV3-1 (or the pseudogene TRBV3-2) to TRBJ2-5; D possibly corresponds to TRBD2 (5 bases). This CDR3 contains 13 residues. With 8 bases removed from V and 3 bases from J, the gap between germline ends came to 13 bases. Germline loops: CDR1 LGHDT, CDR2 YNNKEL (reference sequence). This CDR3 is CASFTAAEETQYF. The CDR3, as DNA: TGTGCCAGCTTTACCGCAGCGGAAGAGACCCAGTACTTC.

V usage is TRBV2 and J usage is TRBJ2-5, with D maybe TRBD1 (5 bases). Germline CDR1 and CDR2: SNHLY and FYNNEI. The CDR3 runs to 11 residues. Trimming removed 7 bases from V and 5 bases from J, with 8 bases in between. The CDR3 nucleotides are TGTGCCAGCACTGCAGGGGAGACCCAGTACTTC. This sequence encodes CASTAGETQYF. The whole variable domain, filled in from reference TRBV2 and TRBJ2-5, reads EPEVTQTPSHQVTQMGQEVILRCVPISNHLYFYWYRQILGQKVEFLVSFYNNEISEKSEIFDDQFSVERPDGSNFTLKIRSTKLEDSAMYFCASTAGETQYFGPGTRLLVL.

The chain links TRBV7-8 to TRBJ2-7; D is possibly TRBD2 (6 bases). With 3 bases removed from V and 0 bases from J, the gap between germline ends came to 12 bases. Germline assignment: CDR1 SGHVS and CDR2 FQNEAQ. The CDR3 is 15 amino acids. In DNA, the CDR3 is TGTGCCAGCAGCTTTCGGGTCGGGGGCTCCTACGAGCAGTACTTC. Amino acids: CASSFRVGGSYEQYF.

The V call is TRBV4-1, the J call TRBJ2-1, with 11 bases matching TRBD1. Germline V lookup: CDR1 MGHRA, CDR2 YSYEKL. Trimming took 7 bases from V and 6 from J; bases not matched to a gene: 11. CDR3 length equals 16 residues. The CDR3 nucleotides read TGCGCCAGCACCCGAACCGGACAGGGGGCGGCCAATGAGCAGTTCTTC. This encodes CASTRTGQGAANEQFF.

This clone has a handful of counts. The chain couples TRBV9 to TRBJ2-1; D is ambiguous. The CDR3 is 14 residues long. The V and J ends lost 4 bases and 8 bases respectively, with 16 bases between them. CDR1 is SGDLS and CDR2 is YYNGEE in the germline V gene. CDR3 sequence (DNA): TGTGCCAGCAGCTCCATCACAGAATCCGATGAGCAGTTCTTC. This codes for CASSSITESDEQFF.

The chain links TRBV27 to TRBJ1-1; TRBD1 agrees at 7 bases. From germline, CDR1 is MNHEY and CDR2 SMNVEV (reference sequence). This CDR3 has 14 residues. The J segment lost 1 base and the V segment lost 5 bases, leaving 4 bases of the junction unmatched. The CDR3 region is CASSPRGRNTEAFF. Here the CDR3 DNA reads TGTGCCAGCAGTCCCAGGGGGAGGAACACTGAAGCTTTCTTT.

The chain uses TRBV7-8 and TRBJ2-5; TRBD2 is a possible D gene (5 bases). The CDR3 has 15 amino acids. Per germline, CDR1 SGHVS and CDR2 FQNEAQ. The V end was cut by 4 bases, the J end by 0 bases, with 12 bases between. CDR3 nucleotides: TGTGCCAGCAGCTATGAGGGTTTAGACCAAGAGACCCAGTACTTC. It is translated as CASSYEGLDQETQYF.

The J gene is TRBJ2-5, the V gene TRBV11-3; TRBD2 is a possible D gene (5 bases). This CDR3 region has 13 residues. Between the trimmed V and J ends, which lost 5 bases and 5 bases, there was a span of 12 bases. Germline V gene data show CDR1 as SGHNT and CDR2 as YENEEA. The CDR3 bases are TGTGCCAGCAGCAGGCTAGCAGGCGAGACCCAGTACTTC. This codes for CASSRLAGETQYF.

This clone was picked up one time. The chain has TRBV19 and TRBJ2-5; the D is unclear. Germline-derived CDR1 and CDR2 are LNHDA and SQIVND (reference sequence). V lost 3 bases and J 2 bases, leaving 13 bases between the germline ends. This CDR3 is built from 15 residues. CDR3: CASSISAVGQETQYF. The CDR3 region has the DNA TGTGCCAGTAGTATTTCGGCGGTCGGGCAAGAGACCCAGTACTTC.

In this sample, this clone turned up once. The V call is TRBV19, the J call TRBJ1-6; D is uncertain. The V gene's germline CDR1 is LNHDA and CDR2 SQIVND (reference sequence). The CDR3 length is 14 residues. V lost 3 bases, J lost 8 bases, and 11 bases lay in between. Here the CDR3 reads CASSIRGFDSPLHF. As DNA, the CDR3 is TGTGCCAGTAGTATTCGGGGTTTTGATTCACCCCTCCACTTT.

The CDR3: CASSASSATNEKLFF. DNA for the CDR3: TGTGCCAGCAGTGCCAGTTCTGCAACTAATGAAAAACTGTTTTTT. The gene calls are TRBV2 and TRBJ1-4; D gene ambiguous. Germline values: CDR1 SNHLY, CDR2 FYNNEI. CDR3 length: 15 amino acids. With 4 bases removed from V and 0 bases from J, the gap between germline ends came to 9 bases.

V is TRBV7-3 and J is TRBJ1-6, with no clear D. V was cut by 2 bases and J by 9 bases, with 8 bases left in between. The CDR3 is made up of 13 amino acids. CDR1 and CDR2 (germline): SGHTA, FQGTGA. The CDR3 nucleotides are TGTGCCAGCAGCTTATACCGGGGTTCACCCCTCCACTTT. This translates into CASSLYRGSPLHF.

The rearrangement uses TRBV5-1 and TRBJ1-1; no reliable D call. The CDR3 runs 16 residues. The ends were cut back, 4 bases at V and 4 bases at J, with 20 bases in the middle. CDR1 is SGHRS and CDR2 is YFSETQ in the germline V gene. The CDR3 reads CASSPSPSSRVTEAFF. CDR3 nucleotide sequence: TGCGCCAGCAGCCCGAGCCCGAGTTCGAGGGTCACTGAAGCTTTCTTT.

J is TRBJ2-1 and V is TRBV7-9; a weak D match, TRBD2 (6 bases). There are 17 residues in the CDR3. From germline, CDR1 is SEHNR and CDR2 FQNEAQ (reference sequence). The ends were cut back, 6 bases at V and 0 bases at J, with 18 bases in the middle. The CDR3 loop is CASSTTSLSSSYNEQFF. The CDR3 region has the DNA TGTGCCAGCAGTACGACTAGTTTGTCTAGCTCCTACAATGAGCAGTTCTTC.

The rearrangement uses TRBV7-8 and TRBJ1-3; a possible D gene is TRBD1 (6 bases). The V and J ends lost 5 bases and 1 base respectively, with 15 bases between them. The CDR3 totals 16 residues. Germline lookup yields CDR1 SGHVS and CDR2 FQNEAQ. In DNA form, the CDR3 reads TGTGCCAGCAGCCGTCCGGCTACAGGGTCTGGAAACACCATATATTTT. As protein: CASSRPATGSGNTIYF. Full variable domain (remainder filled in from reference TRBV7-8 and TRBJ1-3): GAGVSQSPRYKVAKRGQDVALRCDPISGHVSLFWYQQALGQGPEFLTYFQNEAQLDKSGLPSDRFFAERPEGSVSTLKIQRTQQEDSAVYLCASSRPATGSGNTIYFGEGSWLTVV.

This sequence joins TRBV10-3 and TRBJ1-1; weak D call: TRBD1 (5 bases). CDR1 and CDR2 from the germline V gene are ENHRY and SYGVKD. Trimming shortened V by 8 bases and J by 5 bases, and 15 bases separated the two germline ends. The CDR3 covers 13 residues. CDR3 residues: CAIGRGERTEAFF. CDR3 DNA sequence: TGTGCCATCGGGCGGGGCGAGAGGACTGAAGCTTTCTTT.

The chain joins TRBV3-1 (or the pseudogene TRBV3-2) to TRBJ1-6; the match to TRBD1 covers 8 bases. Per germline, CDR1 LGHDT and CDR2 YNNKEL (reference sequence). The CDR3 extends over 16 amino acids. The V segment lost 4 bases and the J segment 10 bases; nucleotides outside the gene matches: 12. Written as DNA, the CDR3 is TGTGCCAGCAGCCTCTCCGATTGGACAGGGTTCTCACCCCTCCACTTT. It is translated as CASSLSDWTGFSPLHF.

This clone has just one count. In DNA, the CDR3 is TGTGCCAGTAGTATTGGCCGGACTAGCGGGAGAGGTAACACCGGGGAGCTGTTTTTT. This gives the protein CASSIGRTSGRGNTGELFF. The V gene is TRBV19, the J gene TRBJ2-2, with 13 nucleotides matching TRBD2. Germline trimming cut 3 bases from V and 2 bases from J; bases unmatched to any gene: 9. The germline gives CDR1 LNHDA, CDR2 SQIVND (reference sequence). This CDR3 is built from 19 residues.

This clone has only a few counts. The gene calls are TRBV19 and TRBJ1-2, with 7 positions matching TRBD1. The J segment lost 4 bases and the V segment lost 4 bases, leaving 6 bases of the junction unmatched. CDR3 size: 14 residues. CDR1 LNHDA and CDR2 SQIVND come from the germline V gene (reference sequence). DNA of the CDR3: TGTGCCAGTAGTACCCGGGACAGCCGCTATGGCTACACCTTC. Its protein product is CASSTRDSRYGYTF.

CDR3 amino acids: CASRAGGLAGGTDTQYF. In nucleotides, the CDR3 is TGTGCCAGCAGGGCGGGGGGCTTAGCAGGGGGCACAGATACGCAGTATTTT. The J gene is TRBJ2-3, the V gene TRBV5-4; 8 bases map to TRBD2. V shed 5 bases, J shed 1 base, and the junction held 12 bases outside the gene matches. The CDR3 consists of 17 residues. Germline V gene data show CDR1 as SGHNT and CDR2 as YYREEE (reference sequence).

The rearrangement uses TRBV11-2 and TRBJ2-2; tentative D call: TRBD2 (5 bases). CDR3 size: 16 residues. V dropped 2 bases and J dropped 4 bases, with 14 bases sitting between them. Germline assignment: CDR1 SGHAT and CDR2 FQNNGV. The CDR3 nucleotides are TGTGCCAGCAGCTTACTGGTGAGGGTTGGCACCGGGGAGCTGTTTTTT. As protein: CASSLLVRVGTGELFF.

This clone showed up just a few times. The chain carries TRBV10-3 and TRBJ1-6; 7 positions agree with TRBD1. The CDR3 totals 17 residues. Germline-derived CDR1 and CDR2 are ENHRY and SYGVKD. J lost 5 bases, V lost 5 bases, and 12 bases had no gene match. This CDR3 is CAISSSKGAANNSPLHF. In DNA, the CDR3 is TGTGCCATCAGTTCCTCGAAGGGGGCAGCTAATAATTCACCCCTCCACTTT.

This chain connects TRBV6-6 to TRBJ2-1; 8 nucleotides line up with TRBD2. V shed 8 bases, J shed 1 base, and the junction held 10 bases outside the gene matches. The CDR3 has 16 residues. CDR1 and CDR2 (germline): MNHNY, SVGAGI (reference sequence). The CDR3 is CASGLSGGQSYNEQFF. CDR3 nucleotide sequence: TGTGCCAGCGGTCTGAGCGGGGGCCAGTCCTACAATGAGCAGTTCTTC.

This sequence joins TRBV5-1 and TRBJ2-1; 10 bases line up with TRBD1. J lost 4 bases, V lost 5 bases, and 6 bases had no gene match. The germline gives CDR1 SGHRS, CDR2 YFSETQ. The CDR3 loop spans 15 amino acids. This CDR3 is CASRAGTGVYNEQFF. In DNA, the CDR3 is TGCGCCAGCAGAGCGGGGACAGGGGTTTACAATGAGCAGTTCTTC.

This clone was recorded once. CDR3 sequence (DNA): TGTGCCAGCAGCGGACAGACAACTGACACCGGGGAGCTGTTTTTT. It specifies CASSGQTTDTGELFF. This chain connects TRBV6-5 to TRBJ2-2; maybe TRBD1 (6 bases). There are 15 residues in the CDR3. V lost 6 bases and J 3 bases, leaving 14 bases between the germline ends. The germline CDR1 and CDR2 sequences are MNHEY and SVGAGI.

The genes are TRBV7-9 and TRBJ2-7; TRBD1 matches at 8 bases. V gave up 5 bases and J gave up 2 bases; unmatched junction bases: 5. Germline V lookup: CDR1 SEHNR, CDR2 FQNEAQ (reference sequence). The CDR3 contains 14 residues. In DNA, the CDR3 is TGTGCCAGCAGCAAGACAGGGGTCCCCTACGAGCAGTACTTC. Translated, it gives CASSKTGVPYEQYF.

The V and J genes are TRBV12-3 or TRBV12-4 and TRBJ1-1, with no clear D. V lost 5 bases to trimming and J lost 10 bases, with 17 bases between them. The CDR3 extends over 13 amino acids. In DNA form, the CDR3 reads TGTGCCAGCAGTGATCTGGCTAGCTATGGAGCTTTCTTT. Protein sequence: CASSDLASYGAFF.